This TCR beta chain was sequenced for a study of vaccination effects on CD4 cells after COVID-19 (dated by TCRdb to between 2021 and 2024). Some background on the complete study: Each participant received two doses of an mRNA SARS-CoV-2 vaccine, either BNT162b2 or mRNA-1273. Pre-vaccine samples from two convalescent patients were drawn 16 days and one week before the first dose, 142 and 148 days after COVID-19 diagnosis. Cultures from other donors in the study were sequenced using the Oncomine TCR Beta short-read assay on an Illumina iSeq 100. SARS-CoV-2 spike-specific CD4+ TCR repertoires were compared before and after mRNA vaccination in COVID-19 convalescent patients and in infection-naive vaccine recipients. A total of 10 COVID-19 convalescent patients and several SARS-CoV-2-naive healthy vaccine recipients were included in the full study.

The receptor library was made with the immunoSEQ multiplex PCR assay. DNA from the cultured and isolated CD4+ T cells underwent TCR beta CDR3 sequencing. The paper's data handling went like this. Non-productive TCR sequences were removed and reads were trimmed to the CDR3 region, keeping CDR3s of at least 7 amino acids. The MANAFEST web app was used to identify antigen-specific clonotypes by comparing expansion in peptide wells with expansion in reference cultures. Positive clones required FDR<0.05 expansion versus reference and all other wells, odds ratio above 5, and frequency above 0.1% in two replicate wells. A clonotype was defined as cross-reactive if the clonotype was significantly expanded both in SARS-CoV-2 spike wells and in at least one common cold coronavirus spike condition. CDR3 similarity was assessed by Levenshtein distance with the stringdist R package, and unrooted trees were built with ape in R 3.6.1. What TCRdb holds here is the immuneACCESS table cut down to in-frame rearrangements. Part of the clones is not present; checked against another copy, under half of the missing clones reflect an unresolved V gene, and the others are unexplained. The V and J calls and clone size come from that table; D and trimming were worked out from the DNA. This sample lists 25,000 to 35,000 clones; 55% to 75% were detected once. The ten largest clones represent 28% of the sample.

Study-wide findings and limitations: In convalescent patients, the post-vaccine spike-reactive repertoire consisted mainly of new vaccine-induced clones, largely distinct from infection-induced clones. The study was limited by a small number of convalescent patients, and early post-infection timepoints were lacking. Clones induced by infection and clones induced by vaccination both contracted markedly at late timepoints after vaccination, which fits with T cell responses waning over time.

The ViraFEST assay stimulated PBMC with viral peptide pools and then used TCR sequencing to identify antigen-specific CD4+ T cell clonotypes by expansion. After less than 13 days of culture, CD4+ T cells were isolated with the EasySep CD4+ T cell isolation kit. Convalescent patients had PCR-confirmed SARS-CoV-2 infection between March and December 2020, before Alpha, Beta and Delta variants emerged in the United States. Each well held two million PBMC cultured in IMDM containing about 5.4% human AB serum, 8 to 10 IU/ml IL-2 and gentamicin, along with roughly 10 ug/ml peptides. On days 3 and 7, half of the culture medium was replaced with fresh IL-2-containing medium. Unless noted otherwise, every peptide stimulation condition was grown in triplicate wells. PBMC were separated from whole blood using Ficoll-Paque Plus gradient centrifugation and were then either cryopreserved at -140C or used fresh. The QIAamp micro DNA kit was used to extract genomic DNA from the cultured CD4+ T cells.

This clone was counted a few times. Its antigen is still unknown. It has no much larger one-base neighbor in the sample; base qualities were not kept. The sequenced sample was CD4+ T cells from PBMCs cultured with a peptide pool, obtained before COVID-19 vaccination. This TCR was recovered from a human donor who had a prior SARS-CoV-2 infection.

The CDR3 protein is CASSLIGDLDYGYTF. DNA sequence: TGTGCCAGCAGCTTGATCGGAGACCTGGACTATGGCTACACCTTC. The V and J segments used are TRBV5-5 and TRBJ1-2, with the identity of the D gene unclear. CDR1 and CDR2 were assigned from the germline V gene (reference sequence) as SGHKS and YYEKEE. Counted from cysteine to phenylalanine, this CDR3 has 15 amino acids. Here the CDR3 DNA is all that survives: 45 bases in frame from base 1. Cut back by 1 base and 3 bases, the V and J ends lie 13 bases apart. Reference TRBV5-5 and TRBJ1-2 genes cover what lies past the CDR3, so the full variable domain is DAGVTQSPTHLIKTRGQQVTLRCSPISGHKSVSWYQQVLGQGPQFIFQYYEKEERGRGNFPDRFSARQFPNYSSELNVNALLLGDSALYLCASSLIGDLDYGYTFGSGTRLTVV.